The T cell receptor beta chain under discussion was sequenced for a study of regulatory T cells in long-lasting Graves disease. Findings and limits, study-wide: TCR diversity was lower in persistent Graves' patients (versus newly diagnosed ones). Gene preferences differed: TRBV28, TRBJ1-2, TRBJ2-5 in persistent cases.

CDR3 regions were amplified by Arm-PCR using iRepertoire HTBI primers to build TCR beta libraries. TCRdb re-called the multiplex PCR reads through MiXCR, storing one row per CDR3 protein. Of hundreds of thousands of distinct CDR3 sequences listed, 9.5% to 15% are singletons. This clonotype has ten or more counts. The target antigen is unknown. Indicated time point: newly diagnosed GD, antithyroid drugs for less than 3 months. PBMCs provided the RNA from which the TCR library was made. An endocrinology department located in Xi'an, China, was where the patients came from. The CDR3 length is 16 residues. V was shortened by 0 bases and J by 0 bases, with 10 bases between the two germline ends. Germline CDR1 and CDR2: SGDLS and YYNGEE. This same sample was also part of a study on T cells in Graves' hyperthyroidism and ophthalmopathy. That study reports: The HTBI primer set served for first-round RT-PCR of the TCR CDR3.

Sequencing was performed on peripheral blood mononuclear cells (PBMCs), taken at new diagnosis, from a patient treated with antithyroid drugs. V and J are TRBV9 and TRBJ1-5; perhaps TRBD1 as D (6 bases). This receptor was obtained from a woman in her 30s with Graves disease. CDR3 in DNA: TGTGCCAGCAGCGTAGGAAAAGGGGGTAGCAATCAGCCCCAGCATTTT. Residues: CASSVGKGGSNQPQHF.